This T cell receptor beta chain was found in a study of blood T cell repertoires in COVID-19. Study overall: Collection of acute and convalescent COVID-19 samples took place in the United States, Italy and Spain. The analysed material was cDNA or gDNA that came from T cells, B-cell-depleted T cells, or PBMCs.

The germline gives CDR1 SGHTA, CDR2 FQGNSA. V trimming: 5 bases; J trimming: 6 bases; junction bases outside the gene matches: 12. The CDR3 is made up of 15 amino acids. In the original analysis: Quantification of nucleated cells was approximated via reference gene primer amplification. Profiling relied on immunoSEQ multiplex PCR, and the TCRdb table lists in-frame clones only, not all of them. Clone size and V and J calls were adopted from that table, with D and trimming inferred from the DNA. The sample consists of about 160,000 clones, about 88% of them appearing once. The chain carries TRBV7-2 and TRBJ1-1, with 7 positions matching TRBD1. The origin of this receptor is a man between 60 and 75 years old with COVID-19, enrolled during active disease. Sequencing was performed on peripheral blood. The CDR3 DNA is TGTGCCAGCAGCAAGGAGGGGGCGGTACTGTCTGAAGCTTTCTTT. It specifies CASSKEGAVLSEAFF.